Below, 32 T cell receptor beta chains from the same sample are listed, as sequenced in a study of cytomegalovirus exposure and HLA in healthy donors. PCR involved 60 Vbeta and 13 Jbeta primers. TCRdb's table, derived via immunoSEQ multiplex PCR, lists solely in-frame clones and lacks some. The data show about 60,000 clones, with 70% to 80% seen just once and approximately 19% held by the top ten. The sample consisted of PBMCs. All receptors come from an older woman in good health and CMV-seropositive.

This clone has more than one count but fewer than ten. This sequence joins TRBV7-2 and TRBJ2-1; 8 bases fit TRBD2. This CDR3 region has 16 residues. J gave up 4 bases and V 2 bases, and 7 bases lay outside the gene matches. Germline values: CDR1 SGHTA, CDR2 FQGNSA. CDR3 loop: CASSLLSGGSYNEQFF. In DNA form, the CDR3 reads TGTGCCAGCAGCTTATTAAGCGGGGGATCGTACAATGAGCAGTTCTTC.

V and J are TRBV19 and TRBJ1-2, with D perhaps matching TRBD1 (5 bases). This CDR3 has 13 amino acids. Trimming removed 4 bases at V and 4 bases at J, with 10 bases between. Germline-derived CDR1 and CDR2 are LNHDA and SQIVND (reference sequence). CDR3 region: CASSTPGGYGYTF. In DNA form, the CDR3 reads TGTGCCAGTAGTACCCCCGGGGGCTATGGCTACACCTTC.

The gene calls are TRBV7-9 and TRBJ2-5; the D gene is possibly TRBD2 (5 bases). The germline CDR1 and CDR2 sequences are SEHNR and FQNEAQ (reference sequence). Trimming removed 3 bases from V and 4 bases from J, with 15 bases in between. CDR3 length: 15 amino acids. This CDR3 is CASSFVGVGIETQYF. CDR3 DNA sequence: TGTGCCAGCAGCTTCGTCGGGGTAGGGATAGAGACCCAGTACTTC.

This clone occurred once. CDR3 in amino acids: CASSSIQGNSPLHF. DNA for the CDR3: TGTGCCAGCAGCTCTATACAGGGTAACTCACCCCTCCACTTT. V usage is TRBV5-4 and J usage is TRBJ1-6, with a tentative D call TRBD1 (6 bases). With 3 bases removed from V and 10 bases from J, the gap between germline ends came to 14 bases. Per the germline V gene, CDR1 is SGHNT and CDR2 is YYREEE (reference sequence). The CDR3 covers 14 residues.

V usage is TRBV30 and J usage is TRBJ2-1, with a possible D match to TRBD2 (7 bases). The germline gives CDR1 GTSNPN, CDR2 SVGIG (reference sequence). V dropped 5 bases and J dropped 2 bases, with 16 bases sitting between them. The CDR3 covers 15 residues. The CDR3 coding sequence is TGTGCCTGGGCGGGTATCGGGGGGCCCTACAATGAGCAGTTCTTC. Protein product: CAWAGIGGPYNEQFF.

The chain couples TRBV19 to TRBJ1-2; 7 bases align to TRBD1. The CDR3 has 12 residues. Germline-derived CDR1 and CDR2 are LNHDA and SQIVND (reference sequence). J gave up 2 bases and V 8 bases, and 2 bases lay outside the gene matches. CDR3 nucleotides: TGTGCCAGTGGGGGACAGAACTATGGCTACACCTTC. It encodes CASGGQNYGYTF.

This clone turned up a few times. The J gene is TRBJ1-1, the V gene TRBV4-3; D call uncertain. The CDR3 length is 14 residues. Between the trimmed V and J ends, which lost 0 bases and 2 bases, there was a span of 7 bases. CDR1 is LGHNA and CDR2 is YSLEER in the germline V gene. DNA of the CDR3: TGCGCCAGCAGCCAAGACAGCGTCAACACTGAAGCTTTCTTT. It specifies CASSQDSVNTEAFF.

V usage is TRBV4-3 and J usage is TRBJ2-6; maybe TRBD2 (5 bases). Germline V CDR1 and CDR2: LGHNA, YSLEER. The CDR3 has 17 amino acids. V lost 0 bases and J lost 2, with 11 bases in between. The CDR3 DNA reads TGCGCCAGCAGCCAAGAATCGTCGGGAACTGGGGCCAACGTCCTGACTTTC. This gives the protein CASSQESSGTGANVLTF.

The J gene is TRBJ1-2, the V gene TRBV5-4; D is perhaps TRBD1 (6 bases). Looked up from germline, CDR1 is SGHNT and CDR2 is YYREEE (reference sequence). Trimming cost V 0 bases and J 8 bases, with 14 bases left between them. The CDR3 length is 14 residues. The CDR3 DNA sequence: TGTGCCAGCAGCTTGGCCACAGGGAAAGCGGGCTACACCTTC. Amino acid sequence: CASSLATGKAGYTF.

CDR3 sequence (DNA): TGCGCCAGCAGCTCGGGGGACAGGGAACGGAATTCACCCCTCCACTTT. Its protein product is CASSSGDRERNSPLHF. This chain connects TRBV5-1 to TRBJ1-6, with 9 nucleotides matching TRBD1. V lost 3 bases, J lost 7 bases, and 8 bases stayed unmatched. The CDR3 runs to 16 residues. Germline values: CDR1 SGHRS, CDR2 YFSETQ.

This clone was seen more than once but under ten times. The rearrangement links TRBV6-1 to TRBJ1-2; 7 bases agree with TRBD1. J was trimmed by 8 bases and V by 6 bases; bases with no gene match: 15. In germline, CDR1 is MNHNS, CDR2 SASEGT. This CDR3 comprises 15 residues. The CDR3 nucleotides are TGTGCCAGCAGCGCCTCCCGACAGGGTTCAGGCGGCTACACCTTC. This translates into CASSASRQGSGGYTF.

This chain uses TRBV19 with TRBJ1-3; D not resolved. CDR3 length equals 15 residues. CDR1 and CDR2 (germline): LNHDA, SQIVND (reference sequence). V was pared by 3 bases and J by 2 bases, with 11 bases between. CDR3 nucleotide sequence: TGTGCCAGTAGTATTTCGGGGAAGCCTGGAAACACCATATATTTT. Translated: CASSISGKPGNTIYF.

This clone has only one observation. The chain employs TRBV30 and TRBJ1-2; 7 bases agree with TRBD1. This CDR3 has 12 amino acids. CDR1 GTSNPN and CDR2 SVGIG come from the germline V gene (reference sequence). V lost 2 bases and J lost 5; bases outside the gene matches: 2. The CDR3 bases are TGTGCCTGGAGTCCGGGACAGTATGGCTACACCTTC. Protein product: CAWSPGQYGYTF.

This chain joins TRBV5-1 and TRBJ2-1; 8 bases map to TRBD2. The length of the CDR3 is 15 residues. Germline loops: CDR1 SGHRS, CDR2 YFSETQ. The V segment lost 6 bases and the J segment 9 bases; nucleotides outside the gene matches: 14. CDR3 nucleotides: TGCGCCAGCACCCCGGGAGGGGATGGAAGGGCTGAGCAGTTCTTC. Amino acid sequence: CASTPGGDGRAEQFF.

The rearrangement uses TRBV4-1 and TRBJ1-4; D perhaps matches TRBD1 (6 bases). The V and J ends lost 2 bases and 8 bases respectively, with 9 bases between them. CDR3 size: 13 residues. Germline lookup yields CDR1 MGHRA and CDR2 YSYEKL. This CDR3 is CASSQFTGEKLFF. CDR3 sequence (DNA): TGCGCCAGCAGCCAATTTACAGGGGAAAAACTGTTTTTT.

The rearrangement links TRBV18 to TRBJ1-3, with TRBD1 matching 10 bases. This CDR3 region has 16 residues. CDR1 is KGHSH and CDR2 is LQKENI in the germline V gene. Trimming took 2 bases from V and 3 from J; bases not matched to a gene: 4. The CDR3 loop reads CASSPTRDRGGNTIYF. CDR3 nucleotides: TGTGCCAGCTCACCAACCCGGGACAGGGGTGGAAACACCATATATTTT.

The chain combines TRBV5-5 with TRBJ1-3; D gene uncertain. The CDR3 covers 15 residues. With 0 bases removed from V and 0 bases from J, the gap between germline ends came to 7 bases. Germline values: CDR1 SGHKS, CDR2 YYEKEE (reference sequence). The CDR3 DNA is TGTGCCAGCAGCTTGGGGGTAGCCTCTGGAAACACCATATATTTT. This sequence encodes CASSLGVASGNTIYF. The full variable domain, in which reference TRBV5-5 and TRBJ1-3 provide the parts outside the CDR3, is DAGVTQSPTHLIKTRGQQVTLRCSPISGHKSVSWYQQVLGQGPQFIFQYYEKEERGRGNFPDRFSARQFPNYSSELNVNALLLGDSALYLCASSLGVASGNTIYFGEGSWLTVV.

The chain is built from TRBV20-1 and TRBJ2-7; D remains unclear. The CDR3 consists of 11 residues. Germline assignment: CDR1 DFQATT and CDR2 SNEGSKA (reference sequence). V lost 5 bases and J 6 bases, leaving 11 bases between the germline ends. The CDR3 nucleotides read TGCAGTGCTCCCGACAACCGCGAGCAGTACTTC. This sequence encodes CSAPDNREQYF.

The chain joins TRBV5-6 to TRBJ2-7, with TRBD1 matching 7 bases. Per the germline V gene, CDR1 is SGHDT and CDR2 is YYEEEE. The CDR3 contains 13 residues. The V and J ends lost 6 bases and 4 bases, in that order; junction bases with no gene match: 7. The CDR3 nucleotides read TGTGCCAGCATAAGTCCAGGGGGATACGAGCAGTACTTC. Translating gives CASISPGGYEQYF. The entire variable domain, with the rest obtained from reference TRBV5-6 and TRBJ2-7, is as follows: DAGVTQSPTHLIKTRGQQVTLRCSPKSGHDTVSWYQQALGQGPQFIFQYYEEEERQRGNFPDRFSGHQFPNYSSELNVNALLLGDSALYLCASISPGGYEQYFGPGTRLTVT.

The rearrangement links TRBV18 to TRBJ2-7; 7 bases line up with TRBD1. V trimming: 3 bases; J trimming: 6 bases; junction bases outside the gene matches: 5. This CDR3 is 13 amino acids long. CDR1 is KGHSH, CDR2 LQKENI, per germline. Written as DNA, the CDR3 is TGTGCCAGCTCACCCCGGGACAGAGGCGAGCAGTACTTC. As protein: CASSPRDRGEQYF.

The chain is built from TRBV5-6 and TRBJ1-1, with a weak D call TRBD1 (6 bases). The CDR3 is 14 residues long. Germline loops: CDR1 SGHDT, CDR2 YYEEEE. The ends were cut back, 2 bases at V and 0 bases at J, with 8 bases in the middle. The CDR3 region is CASSFTGMNTEAFF. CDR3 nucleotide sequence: TGTGCCAGCAGCTTTACAGGGATGAACACTGAAGCTTTCTTT.

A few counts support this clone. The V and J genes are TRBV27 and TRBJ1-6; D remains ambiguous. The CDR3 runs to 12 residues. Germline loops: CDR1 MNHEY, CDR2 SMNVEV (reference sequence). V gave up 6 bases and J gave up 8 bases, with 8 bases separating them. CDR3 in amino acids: CASRAADSPLHF. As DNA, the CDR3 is TGTGCCAGCAGAGCGGCGGATTCACCCCTCCACTTT.

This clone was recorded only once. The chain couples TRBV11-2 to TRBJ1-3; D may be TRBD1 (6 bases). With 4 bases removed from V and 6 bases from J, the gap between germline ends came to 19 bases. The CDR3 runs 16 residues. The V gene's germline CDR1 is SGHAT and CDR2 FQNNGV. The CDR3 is CASSYRRGGVENTIYF. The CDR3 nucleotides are TGTGCCAGCAGCTACCGCAGGGGCGGCGTTGAAAACACCATATATTTT.

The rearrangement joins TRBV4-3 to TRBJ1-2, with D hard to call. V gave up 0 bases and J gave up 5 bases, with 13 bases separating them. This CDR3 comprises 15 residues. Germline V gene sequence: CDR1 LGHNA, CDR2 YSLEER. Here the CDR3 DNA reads TGCGCCAGCAGCCAAGACCAGTCAGGAGGATATGGCTACACCTTC. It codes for CASSQDQSGGYGYTF.

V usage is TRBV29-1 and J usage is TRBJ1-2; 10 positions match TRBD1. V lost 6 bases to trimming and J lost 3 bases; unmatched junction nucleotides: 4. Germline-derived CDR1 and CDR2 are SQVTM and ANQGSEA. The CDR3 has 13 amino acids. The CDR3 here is CSVRTGGDYGYTF. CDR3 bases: TGCAGCGTCAGGACAGGGGGGGACTATGGCTACACCTTC.

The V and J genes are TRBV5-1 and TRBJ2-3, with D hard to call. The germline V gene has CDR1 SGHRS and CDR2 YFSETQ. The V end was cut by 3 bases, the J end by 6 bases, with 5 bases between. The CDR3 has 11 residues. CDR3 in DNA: TGCGCCAGCAGCTCGAGGGATACGCAGTATTTT. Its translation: CASSSRDTQYF. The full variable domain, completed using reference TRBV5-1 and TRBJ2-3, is KAGVTQTPRYLIKTRGQQVTLSCSPISGHRSVSWYQQTPGQGLQFLFEYFSETQRNKGNFPGRFSGRQFSNSRSEMNVSTLELGDSALYLCASSSRDTQYFGPGTRLTVL.

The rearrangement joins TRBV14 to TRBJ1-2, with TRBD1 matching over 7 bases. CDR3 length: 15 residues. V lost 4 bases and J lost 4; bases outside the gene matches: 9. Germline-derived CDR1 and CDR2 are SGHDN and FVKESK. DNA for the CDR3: TGTGCCAGCAGCCCGCCGACAGGGAGAGGCTATGGCTACACCTTC. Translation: CASSPPTGRGYGYTF.

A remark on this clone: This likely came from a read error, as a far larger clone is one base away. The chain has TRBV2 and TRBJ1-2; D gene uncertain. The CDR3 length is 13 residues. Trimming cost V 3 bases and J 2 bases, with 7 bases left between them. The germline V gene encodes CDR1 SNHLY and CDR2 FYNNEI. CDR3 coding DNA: TGTGCCAGCAGTGACCTAGAGAACTATGGCTACACCTTC. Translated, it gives CASSDLENYGYTF.

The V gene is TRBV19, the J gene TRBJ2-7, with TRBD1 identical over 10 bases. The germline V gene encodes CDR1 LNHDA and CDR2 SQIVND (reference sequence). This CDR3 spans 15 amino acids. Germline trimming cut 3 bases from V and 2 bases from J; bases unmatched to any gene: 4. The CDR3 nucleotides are TGTGCCAGTAGTATGACAGGGGGCGGCGCCTACGAGCAGTACTTC. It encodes CASSMTGGGAYEQYF.

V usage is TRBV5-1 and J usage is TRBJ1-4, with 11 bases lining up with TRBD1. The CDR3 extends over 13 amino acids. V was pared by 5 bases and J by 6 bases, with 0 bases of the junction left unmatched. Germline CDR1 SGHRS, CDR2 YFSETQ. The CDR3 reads CASRGQGDEKLFF. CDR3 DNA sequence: TGCGCCAGCAGGGGACAGGGGGATGAAAAACTGTTTTTT.

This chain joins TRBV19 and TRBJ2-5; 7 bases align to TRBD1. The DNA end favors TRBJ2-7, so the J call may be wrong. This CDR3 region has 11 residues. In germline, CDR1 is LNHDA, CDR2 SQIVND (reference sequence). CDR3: CASARQGEQYF. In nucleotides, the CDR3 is TGTGCCAGTGCTCGACAGGGCGAGCAGTACTTC.

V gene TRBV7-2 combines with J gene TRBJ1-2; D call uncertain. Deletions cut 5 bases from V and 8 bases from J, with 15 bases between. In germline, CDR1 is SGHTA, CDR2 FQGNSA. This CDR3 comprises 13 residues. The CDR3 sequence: CASSPEGRRGYTF. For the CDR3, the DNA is TGTGCCAGCAGCCCGGAGGGTCGGAGAGGCTACACCTTC.